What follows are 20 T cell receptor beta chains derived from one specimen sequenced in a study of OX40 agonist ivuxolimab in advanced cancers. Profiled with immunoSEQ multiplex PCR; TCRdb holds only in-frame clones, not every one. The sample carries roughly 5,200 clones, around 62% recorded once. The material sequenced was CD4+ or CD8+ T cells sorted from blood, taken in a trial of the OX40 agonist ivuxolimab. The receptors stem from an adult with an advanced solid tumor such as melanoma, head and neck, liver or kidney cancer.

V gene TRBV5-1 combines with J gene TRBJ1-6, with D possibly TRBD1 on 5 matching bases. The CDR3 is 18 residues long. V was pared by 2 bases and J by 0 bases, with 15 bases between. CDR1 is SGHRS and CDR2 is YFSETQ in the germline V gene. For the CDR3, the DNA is TGCGCCAGCAGCTTTGGGGACCCCGGGAGCTCCTATAATTCACCCCTCCACTTT. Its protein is CASSFGDPGSSYNSPLHF.

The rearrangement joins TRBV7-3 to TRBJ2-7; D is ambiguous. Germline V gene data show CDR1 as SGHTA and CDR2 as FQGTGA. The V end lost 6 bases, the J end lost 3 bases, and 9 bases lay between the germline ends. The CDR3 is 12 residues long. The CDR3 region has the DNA TGTGCCAGCAGTGTTCGCGACTACGAGCAGTACTTC. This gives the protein CASSVRDYEQYF.

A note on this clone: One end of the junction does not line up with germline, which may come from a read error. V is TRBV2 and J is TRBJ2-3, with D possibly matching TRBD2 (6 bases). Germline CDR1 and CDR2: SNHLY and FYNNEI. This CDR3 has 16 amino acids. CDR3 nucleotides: TGCGCCAGCAGTGAGCCGGTCAGCGGGAGCACAGATACGCAGTATTTT. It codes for CASSEPVSGSTDTQYF.

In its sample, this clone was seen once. For the CDR3, the DNA is TGCGCCAGCAGCCCCGCGGGTATGGGGGTGGCTTTCTTT. This sequence encodes CASSPAGMGVAFF. This rearrangement joins TRBV4-1 to TRBJ1-1, with D possibly matching TRBD1 (5 bases). Germline lookup yields CDR1 MGHRA and CDR2 YSYEKL. This CDR3 has 13 amino acids. Trimming took 4 bases from V and 11 from J, leaving 17 bases between them.

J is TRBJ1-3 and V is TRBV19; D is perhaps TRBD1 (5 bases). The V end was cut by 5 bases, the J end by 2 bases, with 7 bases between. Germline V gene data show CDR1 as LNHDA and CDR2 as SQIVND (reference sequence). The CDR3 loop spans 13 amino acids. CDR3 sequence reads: CASSRQTGNTIYF. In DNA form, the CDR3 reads TGTGCCAGTAGTCGACAGACTGGAAACACCATATATTTT.

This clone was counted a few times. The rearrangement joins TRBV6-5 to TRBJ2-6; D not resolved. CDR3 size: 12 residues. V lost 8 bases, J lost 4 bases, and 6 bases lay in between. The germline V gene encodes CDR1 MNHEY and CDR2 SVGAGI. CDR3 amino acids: CASLEGANVLTF. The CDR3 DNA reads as TGTGCCAGCCTAGAGGGGGCCAACGTCCTGACTTTC.

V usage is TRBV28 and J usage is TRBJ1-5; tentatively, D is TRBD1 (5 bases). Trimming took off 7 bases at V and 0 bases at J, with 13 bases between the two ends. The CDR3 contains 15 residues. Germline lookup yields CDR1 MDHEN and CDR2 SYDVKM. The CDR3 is CASKYEGYSNQPQHF. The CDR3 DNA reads TGTGCCAGCAAGTACGAGGGGTATAGCAATCAGCCCCAGCATTTT.

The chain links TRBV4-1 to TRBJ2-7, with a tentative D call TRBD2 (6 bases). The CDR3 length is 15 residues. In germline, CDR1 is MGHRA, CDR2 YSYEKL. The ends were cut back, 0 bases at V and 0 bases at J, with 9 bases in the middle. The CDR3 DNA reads TGCGCCAGCAGCCAAGATTCCGGGAGCTCCTACGAGCAGTACTTC. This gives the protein CASSQDSGSSYEQYF.

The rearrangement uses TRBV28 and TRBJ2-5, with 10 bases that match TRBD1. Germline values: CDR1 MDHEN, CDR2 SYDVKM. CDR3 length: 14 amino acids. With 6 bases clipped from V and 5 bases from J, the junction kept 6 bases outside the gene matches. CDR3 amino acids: CASRGTGALETQYF. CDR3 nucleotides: TGTGCCAGCAGGGGGACAGGGGCGTTGGAGACCCAGTACTTC.

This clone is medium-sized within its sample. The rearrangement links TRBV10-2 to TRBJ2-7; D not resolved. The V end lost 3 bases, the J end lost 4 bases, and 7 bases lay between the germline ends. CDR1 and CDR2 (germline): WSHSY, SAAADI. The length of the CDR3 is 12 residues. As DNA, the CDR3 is TGCGCCAGCAGTGATTTTCCTTACGAGCAGTACTTC. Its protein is CASSDFPYEQYF.

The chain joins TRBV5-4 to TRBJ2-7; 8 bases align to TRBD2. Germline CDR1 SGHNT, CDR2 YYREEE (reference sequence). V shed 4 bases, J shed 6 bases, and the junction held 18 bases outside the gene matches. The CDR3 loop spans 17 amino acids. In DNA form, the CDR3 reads TGTGCCAGCAGCCACCTCACTAGCGGCCGCCCGTCCCGCGAGCAGTACTTC. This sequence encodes CASSHLTSGRPSREQYF.

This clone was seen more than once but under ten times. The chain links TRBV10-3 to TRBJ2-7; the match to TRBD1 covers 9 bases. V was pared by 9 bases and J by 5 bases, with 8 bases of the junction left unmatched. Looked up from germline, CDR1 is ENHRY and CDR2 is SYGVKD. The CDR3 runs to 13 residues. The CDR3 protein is CAIPGQGVNEQYF. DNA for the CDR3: TGTGCCATACCGGGACAGGGAGTCAACGAGCAGTACTTC.

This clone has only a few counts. The CDR3, as DNA: TGTGCCAGTAGCCTTACTAGTATCGATGAGCAGTTCTTC. Amino acids: CASSLTSIDEQFF. V usage is TRBV19 and J usage is TRBJ2-1, with D perhaps TRBD2 (5 bases). CDR3 length equals 13 residues. Germline CDR1 and CDR2: LNHDA and SQIVND (reference sequence). The germline V and J ends were trimmed by 6 bases and 8 bases, with 14 bases remaining between them.

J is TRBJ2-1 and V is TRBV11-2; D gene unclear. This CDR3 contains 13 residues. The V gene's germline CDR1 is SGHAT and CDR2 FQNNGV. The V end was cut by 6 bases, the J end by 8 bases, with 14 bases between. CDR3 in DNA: TGTGCCAGCAGAATCGCGAATCATGATGAGCAGTTCTTC. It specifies CASRIANHDEQFF.

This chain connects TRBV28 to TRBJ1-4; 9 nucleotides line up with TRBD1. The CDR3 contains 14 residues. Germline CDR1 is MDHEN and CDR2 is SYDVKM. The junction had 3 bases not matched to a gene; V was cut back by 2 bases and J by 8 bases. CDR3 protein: CASSLGTGFEKLFF. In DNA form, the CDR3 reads TGTGCCAGCAGTTTAGGGACAGGGTTCGAAAAACTGTTTTTT.

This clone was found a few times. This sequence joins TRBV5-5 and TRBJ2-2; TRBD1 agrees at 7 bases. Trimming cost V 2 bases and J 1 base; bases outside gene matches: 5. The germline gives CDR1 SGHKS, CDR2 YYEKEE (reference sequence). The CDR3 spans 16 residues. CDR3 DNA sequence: TGTGCCAGCAGCTTTCCCGACAGGGTGAACACCGGGGAGCTGTTTTTT. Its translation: CASSFPDRVNTGELFF.

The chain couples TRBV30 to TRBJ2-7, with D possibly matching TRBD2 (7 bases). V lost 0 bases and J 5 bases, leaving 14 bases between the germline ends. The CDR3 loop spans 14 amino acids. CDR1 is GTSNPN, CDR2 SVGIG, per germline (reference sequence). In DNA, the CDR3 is TGTGCCTGGAGTGTTGGGAGGGGGATACACGAGCAGTACTTC. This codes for CAWSVGRGIHEQYF.

The CDR3 spells CASSLNRVGGYTF. The CDR3, as DNA: TGTGCCAGCAGCTTGAACAGGGTTGGAGGCTACACCTTC. This sequence joins TRBV7-6 and TRBJ1-2; possibly TRBD1 for D (6 bases). The CDR3 has 13 residues. Between the trimmed V and J ends, which lost 3 bases and 8 bases, there was a span of 13 bases. The germline V gene encodes CDR1 SGHVS and CDR2 FNYEAQ.

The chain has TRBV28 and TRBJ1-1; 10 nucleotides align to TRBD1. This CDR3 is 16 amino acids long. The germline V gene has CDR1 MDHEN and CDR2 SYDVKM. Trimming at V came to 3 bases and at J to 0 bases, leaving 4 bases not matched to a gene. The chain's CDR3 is CASSFGTGEMNTEAFF. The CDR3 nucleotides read TGTGCCAGCAGTTTTGGGACAGGGGAGATGAACACTGAAGCTTTCTTT.

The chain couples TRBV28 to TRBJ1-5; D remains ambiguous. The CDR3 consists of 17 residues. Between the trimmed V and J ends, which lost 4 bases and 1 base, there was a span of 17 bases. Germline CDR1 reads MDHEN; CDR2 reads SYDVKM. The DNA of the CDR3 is TGTGCCAGCAGTTCTAATCCCTCCCTTCGAAGCAATCAGCCCCAGCATTTT. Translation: CASSSNPSLRSNQPQHF. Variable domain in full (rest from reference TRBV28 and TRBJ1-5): DVKVTQSSRYLVKRTGEKVFLECVQDMDHENMFWYRQDPGLGLRLIYFSYDVKMKEKGDIPEGYSVSREKKERFSLILESASTNQTSMYLCASSSNPSLRSNQPQHFGDGTRLSIL.